The 14 T cell receptor beta chains given below trace back to one sample, sequenced in a study of regulatory T cells in long-lasting Graves disease. Building the TCR beta libraries relied on iRepertoire HTBI primers, and CDR3 regions underwent Arm-PCR. TCRdb re-analysed the multiplex PCR reads in MiXCR, keeping a single row per CDR3 protein. This sample has about 660,000 distinct CDR3 sequences, with about 30% found just once. Time point indicated: persistent/refractory GD, antithyroid drugs over 5 years with positive TRAb. After RNA was extracted from PBMCs, the TCR library was made from it. This specimen consisted of peripheral blood mononuclear cells (PBMCs), obtained when the disease was refractory, from a patient treated with antithyroid drugs. The receptors were gathered from a female donor with Graves disease.

The chain couples TRBV20-1 to TRBJ1-1; D might be TRBD1 (5 bases). V lost 2 bases and J 1 base, leaving 26 bases between the germline ends. Germline lookup yields CDR1 DFQATT and CDR2 SNEGSKA (reference sequence). The CDR3 is 19 residues long. CDR3 bases: TGCAGTGCTAGACCCGGGGGACGGGGAGGTAGCGGATGGAACACTGAAGCTTTCTTT. It yields the protein CSARPGGRGGSGWNTEAFF.

The sample holds a few counts of this clonotype. The chain links TRBV6-2 or TRBV6-3 to TRBJ2-7; D not resolved. This CDR3 is 15 amino acids long. The germline gives CDR1 MNHEY, CDR2 SVGEGT. V lost 5 bases, J lost 2 bases, and 16 bases lay in between. In nucleotides, the CDR3 is TGTGCCAGCAGTGGACCTCATCTAGGCCCCTACGAGCAGTACTTC. Amino acid sequence: CASSGPHLGPYEQYF.

The chain carries TRBV19 and TRBJ1-1; 8 nucleotides line up with TRBD1. CDR1 LNHDA and CDR2 SQIVND come from the germline V gene (reference sequence). V lost 4 bases and J lost 1; bases outside the gene matches: 11. This CDR3 contains 17 residues. This CDR3 is CASSTRQGIFQNTEAFF. In nucleotides, the CDR3 is TGTGCCAGTAGTACCCGACAGGGGATTTTCCAGAACACTGAAGCTTTCTTT.

V gene TRBV6-2 or TRBV6-3 combines with J gene TRBJ1-1, with D unresolved. The germline CDR1 and CDR2 sequences are MNHEY and SVGEGT. This CDR3 spans 14 amino acids. V lost 5 bases, J lost 1 base, and 11 bases lay in between. This CDR3 is CASSDNLWNTEAFF. The CDR3 DNA follows: TGTGCCAGCAGTGATAACTTATGGAACACTGAAGCTTTCTTT.

The chain links TRBV12-5 to TRBJ2-7, with 7 bases identical to TRBD2. The J segment lost 3 bases and the V segment lost 4 bases, leaving 9 bases of the junction unmatched. Germline lookup yields CDR1 LGHNT and CDR2 FRNRAP. The CDR3 runs 15 residues. The CDR3 nucleotides are TGTGCTAGTGGTTCTTGGCTAGCGGATTTCTACGAGCAGTACTTC. Its protein product is CASGSWLADFYEQYF.

V usage is TRBV7-9 and J usage is TRBJ1-1; weak D call: TRBD1 (5 bases). The CDR3 is made up of 13 amino acids. Germline loops: CDR1 SEHNR, CDR2 FQNEAQ (reference sequence). Trimming cost V 0 bases and J 11 bases, with 13 bases left between them. CDR3 nucleotide sequence: TGTGCCAGCAGCTTAGCGGATTCGGGGGTGGCTTTCTTT. Translated, it gives CASSLADSGVAFF.

The rearrangement uses TRBV15 and TRBJ1-6; perhaps TRBD1 as D (6 bases). Trimming removed 0 bases at V and 3 bases at J, with 6 bases between. Germline V gene data show CDR1 as LNHNV and CDR2 as YYDKDF (reference sequence). This CDR3 spans 15 amino acids. CDR3 in DNA: TGTGCCACCAGCAGAGACAGGGGCTATAATTCACCCCTCCACTTT. This sequence encodes CATSRDRGYNSPLHF.

This clonotype occurred a few times. The genes are TRBV11-1 and TRBJ1-2; D is unresolved. CDR1 and CDR2 from the germline V gene are SGHAT and FQDESV (reference sequence). The ends were cut back, 4 bases at V and 0 bases at J, with 6 bases in the middle. The CDR3 spans 13 residues. CDR3 sequence reads: CASSSQPNYGYTF. For the CDR3, the DNA is TGTGCCAGCAGCTCGCAACCTAACTATGGCTACACCTTC.

The J gene is TRBJ2-2, the V gene TRBV7-9; tentative D call: TRBD1 (7 bases). The CDR3 covers 17 residues. Trimming pared 5 bases from V and 4 bases from J, leaving 20 bases between. Germline V gene data show CDR1 as SEHNR and CDR2 as FQNEAQ (reference sequence). CDR3 loop: CASSHPTGLRGTGELFF. The DNA for the CDR3 is TGTGCCAGCAGCCACCCGACAGGGTTGCGGGGCACCGGGGAGCTGTTTTTT.

At least ten counts were recorded for this clonotype. The gene calls are TRBV12-5 and TRBJ2-7; 8 bases are shared with TRBD2. The CDR3 is 16 residues long. The V segment lost 0 bases and the J segment 2 bases; nucleotides outside the gene matches: 6. Looked up from germline, CDR1 is LGHNT and CDR2 is FRNRAP. CDR3 sequence reads: CASGLVLTGGPYEQYF. CDR3 in DNA: TGTGCTAGTGGTTTGGTACTAACGGGAGGGCCCTACGAGCAGTACTTC.

This chain links TRBV29-1 with TRBJ1-1; tentative D call: TRBD1 (6 bases). The CDR3 length is 13 residues. The germline CDR1 and CDR2 sequences are SQVTM and ANQGSEA. V was pared by 3 bases and J by 7 bases, with 15 bases between. CDR3 sequence (DNA): TGCAGCGTTGACTTGACAGGCCTAAGTGAAGCTTTCTTT. Its protein product is CSVDLTGLSEAFF.

The chain combines TRBV12-3 or TRBV12-4 with TRBJ1-1; a possible D gene is TRBD1 (6 bases). Trimming removed 2 bases at V and 6 bases at J, with 13 bases between. The CDR3 is made up of 14 amino acids. The DNA for the CDR3 is TGTGCCAGCAGTTTAACTTCAGGGGCGCCTGAAGCTTTCTTT. Encoded protein: CASSLTSGAPEAFF.

This clonotype has a single count. The CDR3: CASRLAGDSGNTIYF. The DNA for the CDR3 is TGCGCCAGCAGACTGGCGGGAGACTCTGGAAACACCATATATTTT. The chain employs TRBV5-1 and TRBJ1-3, with D unclear. CDR1 is SGHRS, CDR2 YFSETQ, per germline. The CDR3 is 15 residues long. V was clipped by 5 bases and J by 0 bases, with 12 bases between them.

The chain has TRBV5-1 and TRBJ2-4, with D possibly matching TRBD2 (6 bases). The CDR3 spans 15 residues. CDR1 is SGHRS and CDR2 is YFSETQ in the germline V gene. V shed 2 bases and J shed 0 bases, with 9 bases lying between them. In DNA form, the CDR3 reads TGCGCCAGCAGCTTCGGCGGGGTAGCCAAAAACATTCAGTACTTC. Amino acids: CASSFGGVAKNIQYF.